The text below deals with one T cell receptor beta chain. Its target is unknown. CD4+ cells underwent separation, giving CD45RA+ naive and CD45RA-negative memory subsets. The CDR3 has 14 residues. Deletions cut 1 base from V and 3 bases from J, with 10 bases between. Germline V gene data show CDR1 as SGHRS and CDR2 as YFSETQ. Here immunoSEQ multiplex PCR was the method, and the copy in TCRdb shows in-frame clones only, minus some. The sample includes roughly 1,000,000 clones, approximately 78% of them seen just once. The data originate from a study of shared clonotypes between healthy human individuals. Points from the study as a whole: Apart from blood, nothing was sampled; tissue repertoires likely differ. Rarefaction exposed incomplete sorted-subset sequencing despite large depth.

The origin of this receptor is a man aged 18-30 years in good health. Some clones in this sample may be carry-over from other donors' samples. The V call is TRBV5-1, the J call TRBJ1-1; no definite D call. The sequenced sample was memory CD4+ T cells from PBMCs. The subset is: CD45RA-negative fraction. The CDR3 region is CASSLLDLYTEAFF. The DNA for the CDR3 is TGCGCCAGCAGCTTGCTGGATTTGTACACTGAAGCTTTCTTT.